This T cell receptor beta chain was obtained from a study of blood T cell repertoires in COVID-19. The CDR3 runs 17 residues. The V segment lost 3 bases and the J segment 1 base; nucleotides outside the gene matches: 10. Germline CDR1 LGHNA, CDR2 YSLEER. Sequencing used immunoSEQ multiplex PCR; TCRdb keeps in-frame clones, though not all of them. Among some 110,000 clones listed, 91% were seen once. This sequence originates from a human donor in a cohort sampled during active COVID-19. Source material: peripheral blood. The chain is built from TRBV4-3 and TRBJ2-3, with 7 bases lining up with TRBD2. Written as DNA, the CDR3 is TGCGCCAGCAGCCAGGGTGCAGCGGGGCTAGGCACAGATACGCAGTATTTT. Protein: CASSQGAAGLGTDTQYF.